The entry below describes one TCR beta chain. Its cognate antigen is unknown. The data were taken from a study of identical twins. Overall study results and limits: While abundant cord blood beta clonotypes carried fewer insertions, memory repertoires showed no such pattern.

TCRdb re-called the 5' RACE reads with MiXCR, one entry per CDR3 protein. The sample includes 400,000 to 550,000 distinct CDR3 sequences, 24% of them seen just once. This CDR3 spans 13 amino acids. Germline lookup yields CDR1 LGHDT and CDR2 YNNKEL (reference sequence). Deletions cut 1 base from V and 11 bases from J, with 14 bases between. These sequences were also reported in another study, on T cells expressing NK-cell markers. That report notes: Where several donors were concerned, these clonotypes also led the CD3+CD56-NKG2C+ fraction.

The chain joins TRBV3-1 to TRBJ1-1; D is unresolved. Sample: CD4+ T cells sorted from blood. This clonotype originated in a woman in her late teens or twenties in good health. Here the CDR3 DNA reads TGTGCCAGCAGCCAAGGATTCGAGGAGAGGGCTTTCTTT. It encodes CASSQGFEERAFF.